Listed below are T cell receptor beta chains from one sample, sequenced in a study of blood T cell repertoires in COVID-19. Produced via immunoSEQ multiplex PCR; TCRdb's table is partial and in-frame only. Altogether around 300,000 clones are present, 85% to 90% being singletons, with the ten largest covering under 1.1%. The sequenced material came from peripheral blood. All receptors derive from a woman aged 40 to 50 with COVID-19, enrolled during active disease. Each CDR3 is given with its conserved first and last residue.

>TRBJ2-7|TRBV5-6
CASSLNFYFYEQYF
>TRBJ1-2|TRBV5-1
CASSLQGAGGYTF
>TRBJ2-5|TRBV5-4
CASRWREGPVGTQYF
>TRBJ1-5|TRBV19
CASSTRPGQGRRPQHF
>TRBJ2-1|TRBV11-1
CASSSNPISRVDEQFF
>TRBJ2-5|TRBV11-2
CASSPGQQETQYF
>TRBJ1-1|TRBV3-1/TRBV3-2
CASSSHHLLNTEAFF
>TRBJ1-1|TRBV28
CASNPWAGETEAFF
>TRBJ2-5|TRBV9
CASSAKTGEETQYF
>TRBJ2-7|TRBV5-1
CASSRTGTAEYEQYF
>TRBJ2-2|TRBV5-4
CASSPPNTGELFF
>TRBJ2-3|TRBV30
CAAGEASGGRFTDTQYF
>TRBJ2-3|TRBV29-1
CSVERPSGSTDTQYF
>TRBJ2-3|TRBV6-4
CASRTGHGTDTQYF
>TRBJ2-7|TRBV30
CAWTQPGGYYEQYF
>TRBJ1-6|TRBV19
CASRGAGNSPLHF
>TRBJ2-7|TRBV6-5
CASSYGERPYEQYF
>TRBJ1-5|TRBV19
CASSIQGTYSNQPQHF
>TRBJ1-1|TRBV11-2
CASRPLGGRHTEAFF
>TRBJ2-3|TRBV5-6
CASSFSGGNTDTQYF
>TRBJ2-7|TRBV7-9
CASSPLRSGGPGEQYF
>TRBJ2-5|TRBV5-1
CASSSNSKETQYF
>TRBJ2-1|TRBV7-9
CASSLVAGVRYNEQFF
>TRBJ1-1|TRBV9
CASSVARATEAFF